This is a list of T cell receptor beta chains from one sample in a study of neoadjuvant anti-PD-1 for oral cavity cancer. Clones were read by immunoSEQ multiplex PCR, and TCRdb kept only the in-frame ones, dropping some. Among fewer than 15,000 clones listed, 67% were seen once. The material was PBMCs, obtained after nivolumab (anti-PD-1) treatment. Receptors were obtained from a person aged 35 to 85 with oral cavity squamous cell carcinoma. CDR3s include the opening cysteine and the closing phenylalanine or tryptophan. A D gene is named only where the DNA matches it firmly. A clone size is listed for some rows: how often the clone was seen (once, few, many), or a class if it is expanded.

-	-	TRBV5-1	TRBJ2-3	CASSLVGESTDTQYF	TGCGCCAGCAGCTTGGTCGGGGAGAGTACAGATACGCAGTATTTT
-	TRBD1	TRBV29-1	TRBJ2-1	CSVGGTASYNEQFF	TGCAGCGTTGGAGGGACAGCTTCCTACAATGAGCAGTTCTTC
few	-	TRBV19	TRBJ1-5	CASNMDPGSNQPQHF	TGTGCCAGTAACATGGACCCGGGAAGCAATCAGCCCCAGCATTTT
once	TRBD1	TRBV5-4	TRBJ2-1	CASSYGTANYNEQFF	TGTGCCAGCAGCTACGGGACAGCCAATTACAATGAGCAGTTCTTC
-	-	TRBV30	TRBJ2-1	CAWSVVEQFF	TGTGCCTGGAGTGTAGTCGAGCAGTTCTTC
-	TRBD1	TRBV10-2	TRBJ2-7	CASSFTGTAKTYEQYF	TGCGCCAGCAGTTTTACCGGGACAGCAAAAACCTACGAGCAGTACTTC
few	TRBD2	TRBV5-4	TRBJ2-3	CASSSTSGRTDTQYF	TGTGCCAGCAGCTCAACTAGCGGTCGCACAGATACGCAGTATTTT
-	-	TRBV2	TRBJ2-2	CASSDSTRVSTGELFF	TGTGCCAGCAGTGATAGCACTAGAGTTTCGACCGGGGAGCTGTTTTTT
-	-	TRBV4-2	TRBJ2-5	CASSQSGAQETQYF	TGTGCCAGCAGCCAATCCGGGGCCCAAGAGACCCAGTACTTC
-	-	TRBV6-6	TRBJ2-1	CASSYSRVYNEQFF	TGTGCCAGCAGTTACTCGAGAGTTTACAATGAGCAGTTCTTC
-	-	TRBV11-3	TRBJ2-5	CASSHGETQYF	TGTGCCAGCAGCCATGGGGAGACCCAGTACTTC
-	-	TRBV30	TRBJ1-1	CAWEPTGNTEAFF	TGTGCCTGGGAACCGACAGGTAACACTGAAGCTTTCTTT
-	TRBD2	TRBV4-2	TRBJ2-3	CASSQEGLSGRKSTDTQYF	TGTGCCAGCAGCCAGGAGGGCCTTAGCGGGAGGAAAAGCACAGATACGCAGTATTTT
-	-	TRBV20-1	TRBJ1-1	CSAPRAIEAFF	TGCAGTGCTCCTCGGGCCATTGAAGCTTTCTTT
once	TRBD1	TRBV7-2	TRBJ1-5	CASSLVGAGGSNQPQHF	TGTGCCAGCAGCTTAGTGGGGGCAGGGGGAAGCAATCAGCCCCAGCATTTT
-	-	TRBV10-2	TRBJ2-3	CASSDPSVSTDTQYF	TGCGCCAGCAGTGACCCTAGCGTTAGCACAGATACGCAGTATTTT
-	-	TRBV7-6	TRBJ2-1	CASSLAQERVHEQFF	TGTGCCAGCAGCTTAGCGCAGGAGCGGGTTCATGAGCAGTTCTTC
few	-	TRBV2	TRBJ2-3	CASSEQGSTDTQYF	TGTGCCAGCAGTGAGCAGGGCAGCACAGATACGCAGTATTTT
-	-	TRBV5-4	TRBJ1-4	CASGAATNEKLFF	TGTGCCAGCGGGGCGGCAACTAATGAAAAACTGTTTTTT
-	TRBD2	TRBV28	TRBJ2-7	CASSLAFQREFYEQYF	TGTGCCAGCAGTTTAGCTTTCCAGCGGGAGTTCTACGAGCAGTACTTC
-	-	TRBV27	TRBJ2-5	CASSSRGLAGIQETQYF	TGTGCCAGCAGTTCCAGGGGGCTAGCGGGGATCCAAGAGACCCAGTACTTC
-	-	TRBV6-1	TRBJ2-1	CASAEERNNEQFF	TGTGCCAGCGCGGAGGAAAGGAATAATGAGCAGTTCTTC
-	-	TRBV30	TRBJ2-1	CAWSVRPPPTEQFF	TGTGCCTGGAGTGTACGTCCCCCGCCCACCGAGCAGTTCTTC
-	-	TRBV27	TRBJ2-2	CASSQTPSAAGELFF	TGTGCCAGCAGCCAAACGCCCTCTGCCGCCGGGGAGCTGTTTTTT
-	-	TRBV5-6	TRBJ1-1	CASSSSTGTEAFF	TGTGCCAGCAGCTCGTCGACAGGAACTGAAGCTTTCTTT
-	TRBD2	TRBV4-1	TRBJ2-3	CASSRGTSGTDTQYF	TGCGCCAGCAGCCGGGGGACTAGCGGCACAGATACGCAGTATTTT
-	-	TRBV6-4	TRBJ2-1	CASSPFTGGEQFF	TGTGCCAGCAGTCCCTTCACAGGCGGGGAGCAGTTCTTC
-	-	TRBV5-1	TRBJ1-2	CASRGEIFDYGYTF	TGCGCCAGCAGGGGAGAGATATTCGACTATGGCTACACCTTC
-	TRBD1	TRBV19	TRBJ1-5	CASSPGQRNQPQHF	TGTGCCAGTAGTCCGGGACAGCGCAATCAGCCCCAGCATTTT
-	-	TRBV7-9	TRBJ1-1	CASSLQGRSTEAFF	TGTGCCAGCAGCTTACAGGGTCGCAGCACTGAAGCTTTCTTT
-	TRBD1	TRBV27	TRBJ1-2	CASSPSLNRDRGWINYGYTF	TGTGCCAGCAGTCCGTCTCTCAACCGGGACAGGGGGTGGATCAACTATGGCTACACCTTC
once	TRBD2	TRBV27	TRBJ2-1	CASTLLNGGRAYNEQFF	TGTGCCAGCACCCTCCTAAATGGCGGGAGGGCCTACAATGAGCAGTTCTTC
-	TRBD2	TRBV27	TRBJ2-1	CASNLAGGDNEQFF	TGTGCCAGCAATCTAGCGGGAGGTGACAATGAGCAGTTCTTC
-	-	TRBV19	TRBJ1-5	CASKFGGESNQPQHF	TGTGCCAGTAAATTTGGAGGGGAAAGCAATCAGCCCCAGCATTTT
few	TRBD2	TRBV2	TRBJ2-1	CASSELSGSFDEQFF	TGTGCCAGCAGTGAATTGAGCGGGAGTTTCGATGAGCAGTTCTTC
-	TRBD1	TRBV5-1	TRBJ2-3	CASSLATTTGGGDTQYF	TGCGCCAGCAGCTTGGCAACGACGACAGGGGGCGGAGATACGCAGTATTTT
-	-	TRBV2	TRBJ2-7	CASRVEAGEQYF	TGTGCCAGCAGAGTAGAGGCTGGCGAGCAGTACTTC
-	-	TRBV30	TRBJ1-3	CAWTLQDTIYF	TGTGCCTGGACCCTTCAGGACACCATATATTTT
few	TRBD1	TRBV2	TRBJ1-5	CASSELTSGRGNQPQHF	TGTGCCAGCAGTGAATTAACGTCGGGCAGGGGGAATCAGCCCCAGCATTTT
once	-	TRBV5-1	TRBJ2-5	CASSLGGGGTVETQYF	TGCGCCAGCAGCTTAGGAGGGGGCGGCACCGTTGAGACCCAGTACTTC
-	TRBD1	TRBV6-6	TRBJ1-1	CASSPSGTGNTEAFF	TGTGCCAGCAGTCCCTCCGGGACAGGGAACACTGAAGCTTTCTTT